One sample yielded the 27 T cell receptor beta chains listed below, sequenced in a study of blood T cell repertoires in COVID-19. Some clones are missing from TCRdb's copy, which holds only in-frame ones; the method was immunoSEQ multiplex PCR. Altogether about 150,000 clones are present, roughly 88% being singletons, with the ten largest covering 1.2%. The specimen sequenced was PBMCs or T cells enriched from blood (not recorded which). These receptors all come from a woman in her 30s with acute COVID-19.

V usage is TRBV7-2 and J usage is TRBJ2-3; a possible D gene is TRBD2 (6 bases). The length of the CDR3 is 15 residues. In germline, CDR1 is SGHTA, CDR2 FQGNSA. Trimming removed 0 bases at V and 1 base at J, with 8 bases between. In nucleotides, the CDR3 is TGTGCCAGCAGCTTAGCGGGAGGCCGCACAGATACGCAGTATTTT. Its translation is CASSLAGGRTDTQYF.

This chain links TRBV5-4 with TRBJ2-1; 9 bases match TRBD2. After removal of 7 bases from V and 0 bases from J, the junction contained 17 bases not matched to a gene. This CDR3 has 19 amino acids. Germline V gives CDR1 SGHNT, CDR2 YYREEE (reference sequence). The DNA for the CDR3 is TGTGCCAGCTCCGACCCCCTAGCGGGACGGAGCGCCTCCTACAATGAGCAGTTCTTC. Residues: CASSDPLAGRSASYNEQFF.

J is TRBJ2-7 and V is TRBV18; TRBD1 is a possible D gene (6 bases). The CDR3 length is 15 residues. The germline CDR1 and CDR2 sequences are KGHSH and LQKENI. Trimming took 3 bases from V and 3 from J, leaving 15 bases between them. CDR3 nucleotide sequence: TGTGCCAGCTCACCTGGCGCAGGGGACCTCTACGAGCAGTACTTC. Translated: CASSPGAGDLYEQYF.

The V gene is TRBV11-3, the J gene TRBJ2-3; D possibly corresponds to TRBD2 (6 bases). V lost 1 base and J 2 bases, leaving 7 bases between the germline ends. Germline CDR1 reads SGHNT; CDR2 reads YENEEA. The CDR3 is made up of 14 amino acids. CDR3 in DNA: TGTGCCAGCAGCTTAGGGGGGGACACAGATACGCAGTATTTT. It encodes CASSLGGDTDTQYF.

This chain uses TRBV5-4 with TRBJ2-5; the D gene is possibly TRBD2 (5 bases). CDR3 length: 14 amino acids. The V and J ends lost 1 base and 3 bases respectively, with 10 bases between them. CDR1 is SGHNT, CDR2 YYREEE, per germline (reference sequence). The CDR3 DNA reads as TGTGCCAGCAGCTTGTTACCCGGGAAAGAGACCCAGTACTTC. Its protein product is CASSLLPGKETQYF. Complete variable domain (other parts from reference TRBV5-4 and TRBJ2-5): ETGVTQSPTHLIKTRGQQVTLRCSSQSGHNTVSWYQQALGQGPQFIFQYYREEENGRGNFPPRFSGLQFPNYSSELNVNALELDDSALYLCASSLLPGKETQYFGPGTRLLVL.

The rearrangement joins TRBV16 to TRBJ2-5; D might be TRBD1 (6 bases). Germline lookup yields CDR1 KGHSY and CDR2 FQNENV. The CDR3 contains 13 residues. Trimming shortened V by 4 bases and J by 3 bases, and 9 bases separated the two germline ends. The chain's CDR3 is CASSRPGEETQYF. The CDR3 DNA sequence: TGTGCCAGCAGCCGACCAGGGGAAGAGACCCAGTACTTC.

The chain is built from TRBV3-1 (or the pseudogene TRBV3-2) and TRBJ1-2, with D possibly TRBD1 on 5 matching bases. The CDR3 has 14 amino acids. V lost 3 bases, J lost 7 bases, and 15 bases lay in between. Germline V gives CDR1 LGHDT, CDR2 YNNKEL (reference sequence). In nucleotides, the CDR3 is TGTGCCAGCAGCCAGGTAGGGGTTGCTGGTGGCTACACCTTC. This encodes CASSQVGVAGGYTF.

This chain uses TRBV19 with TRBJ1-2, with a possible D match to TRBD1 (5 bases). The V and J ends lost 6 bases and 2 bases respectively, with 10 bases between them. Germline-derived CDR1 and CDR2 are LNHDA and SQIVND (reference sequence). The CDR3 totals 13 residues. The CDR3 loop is CASRTEGNYGYTF. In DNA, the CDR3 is TGTGCCAGTAGGACGGAGGGGAACTATGGCTACACCTTC.

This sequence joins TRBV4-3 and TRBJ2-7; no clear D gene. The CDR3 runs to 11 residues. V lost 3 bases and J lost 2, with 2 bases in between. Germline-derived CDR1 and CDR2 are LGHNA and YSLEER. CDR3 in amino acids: CASSHTYEQYF. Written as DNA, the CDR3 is TGCGCCAGCAGCCACACCTACGAGCAGTACTTC.

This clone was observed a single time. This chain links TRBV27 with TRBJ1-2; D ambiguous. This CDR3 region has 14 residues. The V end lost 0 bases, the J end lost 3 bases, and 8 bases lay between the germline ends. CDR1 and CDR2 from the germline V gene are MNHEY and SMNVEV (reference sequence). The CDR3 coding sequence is TGTGCCAGCAGTTTATCGCGGGTGGACTATGGCTACACCTTC. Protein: CASSLSRVDYGYTF.

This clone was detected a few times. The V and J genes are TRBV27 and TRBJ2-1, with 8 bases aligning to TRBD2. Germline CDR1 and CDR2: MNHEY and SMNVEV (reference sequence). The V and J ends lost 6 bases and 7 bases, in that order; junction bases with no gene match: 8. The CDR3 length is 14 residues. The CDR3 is CASSGVAGKNEQFF. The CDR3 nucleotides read TGTGCCAGCAGCGGGGTAGCGGGGAAAAATGAGCAGTTCTTC.

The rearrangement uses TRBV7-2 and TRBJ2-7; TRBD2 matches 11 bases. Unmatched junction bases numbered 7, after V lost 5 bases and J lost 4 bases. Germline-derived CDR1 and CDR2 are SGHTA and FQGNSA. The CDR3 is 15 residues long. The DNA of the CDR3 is TGTGCCAGCAGCGCGACTAGCGGGGCATGGTACGAGCAGTACTTC. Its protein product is CASSATSGAWYEQYF.

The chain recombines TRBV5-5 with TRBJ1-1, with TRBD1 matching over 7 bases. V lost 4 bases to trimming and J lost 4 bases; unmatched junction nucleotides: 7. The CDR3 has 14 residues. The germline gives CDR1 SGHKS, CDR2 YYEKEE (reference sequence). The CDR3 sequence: CASSLGQTGTEAFF. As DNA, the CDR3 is TGTGCCAGCAGCCTGGGACAGACGGGCACTGAAGCTTTCTTT.

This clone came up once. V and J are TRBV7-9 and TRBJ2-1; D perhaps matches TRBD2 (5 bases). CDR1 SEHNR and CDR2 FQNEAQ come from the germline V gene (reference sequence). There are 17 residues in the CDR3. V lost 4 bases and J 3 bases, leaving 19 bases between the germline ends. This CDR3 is CASSSRRVLAGYNEQFF. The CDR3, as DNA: TGTGCCAGCAGCTCCCGACGGGTCCTAGCCGGCTACAATGAGCAGTTCTTC.

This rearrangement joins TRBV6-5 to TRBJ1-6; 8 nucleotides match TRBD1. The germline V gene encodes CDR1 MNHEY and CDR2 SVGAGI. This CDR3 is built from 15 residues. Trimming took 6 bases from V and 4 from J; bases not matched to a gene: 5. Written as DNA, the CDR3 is TGTGCCAGCAGAGACGGACAGGGATATAATTCACCCCTCCACTTT. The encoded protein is CASRDGQGYNSPLHF.

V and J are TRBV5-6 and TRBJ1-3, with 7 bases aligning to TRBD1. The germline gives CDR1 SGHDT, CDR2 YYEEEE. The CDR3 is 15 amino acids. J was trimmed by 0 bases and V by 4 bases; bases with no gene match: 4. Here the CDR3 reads CASSRTGVSGNTIYF. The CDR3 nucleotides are TGTGCCAGCAGCCGTACAGGGGTCTCTGGAAACACCATATATTTT.

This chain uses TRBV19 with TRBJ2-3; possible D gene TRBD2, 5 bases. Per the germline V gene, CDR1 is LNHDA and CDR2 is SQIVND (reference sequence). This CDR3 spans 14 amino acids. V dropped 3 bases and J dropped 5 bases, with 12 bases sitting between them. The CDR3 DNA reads TGTGCCAGTAGTATTGGGTGGGCGGGAGATACGCAGTATTTT. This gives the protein CASSIGWAGDTQYF. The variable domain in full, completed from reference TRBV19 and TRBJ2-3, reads DGGITQSPKYLFRKEGQNVTLSCEQNLNHDAMYWYRQDPGQGLRLIYYSQIVNDFQKGDIAEGYSVSREKKESFPLTVTSAQKNPTAFYLCASSIGWAGDTQYFGPGTRLTVL.

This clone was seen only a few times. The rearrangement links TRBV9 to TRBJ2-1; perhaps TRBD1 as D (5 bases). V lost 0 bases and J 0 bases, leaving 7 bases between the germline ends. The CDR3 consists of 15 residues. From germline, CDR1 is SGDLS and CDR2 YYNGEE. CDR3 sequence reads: CASSVDGHSYNEQFF. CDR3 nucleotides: TGTGCCAGCAGCGTAGACGGACACTCCTACAATGAGCAGTTCTTC.

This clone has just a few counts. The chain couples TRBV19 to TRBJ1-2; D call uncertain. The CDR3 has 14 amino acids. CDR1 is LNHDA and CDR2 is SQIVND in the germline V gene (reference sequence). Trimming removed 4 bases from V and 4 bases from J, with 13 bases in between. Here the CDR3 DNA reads TGTGCCAGTAGTAGAGGAGGGATTCTCTATGGCTACACCTTC. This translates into CASSRGGILYGYTF.

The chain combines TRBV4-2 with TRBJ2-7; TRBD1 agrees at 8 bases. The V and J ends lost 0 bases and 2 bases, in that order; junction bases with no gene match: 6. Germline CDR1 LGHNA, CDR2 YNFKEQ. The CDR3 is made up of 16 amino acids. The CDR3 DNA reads TGTGCCAGCAGCCAAGATGTCGGGACAGGAGCCTACGAGCAGTACTTC. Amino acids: CASSQDVGTGAYEQYF.

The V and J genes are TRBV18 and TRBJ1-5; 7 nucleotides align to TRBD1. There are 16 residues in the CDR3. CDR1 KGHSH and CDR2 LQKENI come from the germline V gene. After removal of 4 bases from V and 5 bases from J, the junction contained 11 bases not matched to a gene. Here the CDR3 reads CASSHTIDRADQPQHF. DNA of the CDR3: TGTGCCAGCTCACACACGATTGACAGGGCCGATCAGCCCCAGCATTTT.

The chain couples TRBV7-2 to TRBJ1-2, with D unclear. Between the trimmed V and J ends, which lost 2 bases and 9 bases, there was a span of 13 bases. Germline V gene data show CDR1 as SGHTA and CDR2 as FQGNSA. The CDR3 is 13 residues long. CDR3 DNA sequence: TGTGCCAGCAGCTTACCCGGGGAGGCAAGCTACACCTTC. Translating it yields CASSLPGEASYTF.

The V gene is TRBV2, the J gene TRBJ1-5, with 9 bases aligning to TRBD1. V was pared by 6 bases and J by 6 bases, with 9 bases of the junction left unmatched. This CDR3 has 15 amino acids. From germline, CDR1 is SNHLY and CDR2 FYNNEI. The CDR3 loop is CASRVDRGRGQPQHF. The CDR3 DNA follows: TGTGCCAGCAGGGTGGACAGGGGACGCGGTCAGCCCCAGCATTTT.

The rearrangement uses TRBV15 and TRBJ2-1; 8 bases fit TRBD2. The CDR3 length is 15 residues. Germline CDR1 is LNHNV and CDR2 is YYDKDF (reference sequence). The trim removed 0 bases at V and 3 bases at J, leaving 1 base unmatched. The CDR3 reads CATSRDLAGYNEQFF. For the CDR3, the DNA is TGTGCCACCAGCAGAGATCTAGCGGGCTACAATGAGCAGTTCTTC.

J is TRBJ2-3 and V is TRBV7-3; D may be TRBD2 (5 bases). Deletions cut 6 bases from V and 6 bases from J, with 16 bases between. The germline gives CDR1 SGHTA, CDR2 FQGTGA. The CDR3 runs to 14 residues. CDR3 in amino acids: CASSLSGNADTQYF. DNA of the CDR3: TGTGCCAGCAGTCTCAGCGGCAATGCGGATACGCAGTATTTT.

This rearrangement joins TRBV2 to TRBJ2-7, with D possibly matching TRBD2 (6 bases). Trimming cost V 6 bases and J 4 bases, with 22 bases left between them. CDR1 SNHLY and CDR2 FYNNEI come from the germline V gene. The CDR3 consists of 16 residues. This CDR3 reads CASSSQSGRKGYEQYF. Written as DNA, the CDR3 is TGTGCCAGCAGCTCGCAATCCGGGAGAAAAGGTTACGAGCAGTACTTC. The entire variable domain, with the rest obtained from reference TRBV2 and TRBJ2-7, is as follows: EPEVTQTPSHQVTQMGQEVILRCVPISNHLYFYWYRQILGQKVEFLVSFYNNEISEKSEIFDDQFSVERPDGSNFTLKIRSTKLEDSAMYFCASSSQSGRKGYEQYFGPGTRLTVT.

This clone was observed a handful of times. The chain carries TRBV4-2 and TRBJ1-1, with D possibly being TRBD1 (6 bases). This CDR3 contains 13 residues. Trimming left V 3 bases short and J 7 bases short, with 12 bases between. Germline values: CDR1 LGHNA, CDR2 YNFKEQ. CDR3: CASSQYTGIEAFF. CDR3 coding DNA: TGTGCCAGCAGCCAGTATACAGGGATTGAAGCTTTCTTT.